This T cell receptor (beta chain) was captured in a study of blood T cell repertoires in COVID-19. Cohort assignment relied on participant-reported clinical history. There are 15 residues in the CDR3. The germline V gene encodes CDR1 SGHDN and CDR2 FVKESK. V was pared by 2 bases and J by 4 bases, with 11 bases between. Sequencing used immunoSEQ multiplex PCR; TCRdb keeps in-frame clones, though not all of them. This sample yields roughly 200,000 clones, of which 65% to 90% are seen a single time; roughly 4% belongs to the top ten. The chain combines TRBV14 with TRBJ1-4, with D possibly matching TRBD1 (6 bases). This receptor was obtained from a woman aged 25 to 39 who had been exposed to COVID-19. The sample was PBMCs or T cells enriched from blood (not recorded which). The CDR3 region is CASSQKQGLNEKLFF. In nucleotides, the CDR3 is TGTGCCAGCAGCCAAAAACAGGGTCTTAATGAAAAACTGTTTTTT.